Sequencing of this T cell receptor (beta chain) was carried out in a study of shared clonotypes between healthy human individuals. This CDR3 has 18 amino acids. The germline CDR1 and CDR2 sequences are ENHRY and SYGVKD. V shed 4 bases and J 4 bases; nucleotides not matched to a gene: 12. The table came from immunoSEQ multiplex PCR; TCRdb's copy has only in-frame clones and leaves some out. The profile shows roughly 2.1 million clones, about 93% of them singletons. CD45RO negativity and positive selection for CCR7 defined naive CD8 cells, a population that excluded terminally differentiated effector memory CD45RA+ cells.

Sequences were obtained from naive CD8+ T cells from PBMCs. The receptor comes from a man aged 18 to 30 in good health. Some clones in this sample may be carry-over from other donors' samples. The V gene is TRBV10-3, the J gene TRBJ2-1; 11 bases agree with TRBD2. The DNA for the CDR3 is TGTGCCATCAGTGCATACGCGGGACTAGCGGAAGATTACAATGAGCAGTTCTTC. It translates to CAISAYAGLAEDYNEQFF.